These 15 T cell receptor beta chains originate from one sample sequenced in a study of human T cells and chemical hapten exposure. TCRdb redid the calling of the RACE reads with MiXCR, one entry per CDR3 protein. Here the sample spans nearly 80,000 distinct CDR3 sequences, over 9% being singletons. Time point specified: patch test 1, 2 weeks after DPC sensitization. Treatment: therapeutic diphenylcyclopropenone sensitization with weekly scalp DPC. The sample here was whole blood, taken in connection with sensitization to the hapten diphenylcyclopropenone (DPC). These receptors were taken from a woman aged 45-59 years with alopecia areata. Some clones in this sample may be carry-over from other donors' samples.

The chain recombines TRBV29-1 with TRBJ2-4; 11 bases fit TRBD1. Germline-derived CDR1 and CDR2 are SQVTM and ANQGSEA. The J segment lost 6 bases and the V segment lost 5 bases, leaving 6 bases of the junction unmatched. The CDR3 contains 14 residues. CDR3 nucleotides: TGCAGCGTTCAGGGACAGGGGGAGGGAAACATTCAGTACTTC. The encoded protein is CSVQGQGEGNIQYF.

This clonotype was detected a few times. The J gene is TRBJ2-2, the V gene TRBV6-2 or TRBV6-3; 7 bases map to TRBD2. Germline V CDR1 and CDR2: MNHEY, SVGEGT. This CDR3 contains 17 residues. The V segment lost 2 bases and the J segment 1 base; nucleotides outside the gene matches: 7. The CDR3 region has the DNA TGTGCCAGCAGTTACGGACCAGCGGGACTGAACACCGGGGAGCTGTTTTTT. It encodes CASSYGPAGLNTGELFF.

In this sample, this clonotype turned up many times. The chain has TRBV7-8 and TRBJ1-4, with 11 bases that match TRBD1. J was trimmed by 8 bases and V by 5 bases; bases with no gene match: 4. The CDR3 spans 14 residues. Germline assignment: CDR1 SGHVS and CDR2 FQNEAQ. CDR3 coding DNA: TGTGCCAGCAGCCTTAGGACAGGGGGCGAAAAACTGTTTTTT. As protein: CASSLRTGGEKLFF. Using reference TRBV7-8 and TRBJ1-4 for the parts outside the CDR3, the full variable domain is GAGVSQSPRYKVAKRGQDVALRCDPISGHVSLFWYQQALGQGPEFLTYFQNEAQLDKSGLPSDRFFAERPEGSVSTLKIQRTQQEDSAVYLCASSLRTGGEKLFFGSGTQLSVL.

This clonotype has just a few counts. The rearrangement uses TRBV7-2 and TRBJ1-5, with a tentative D call TRBD1 (5 bases). The CDR3 runs to 17 residues. The germline V and J ends were trimmed by 2 bases and 7 bases, with 21 bases remaining between them. Germline-derived CDR1 and CDR2 are SGHTA and FQGNSA. The CDR3 sequence is CASSLSESALWGQPQHF. The CDR3 bases are TGTGCCAGCAGCTTATCCGAAAGTGCCCTCTGGGGCCAGCCCCAGCATTTT.

The V call is TRBV29-1, the J call TRBJ2-3; D gene ambiguous. The V end was cut by 7 bases, the J end by 5 bases, with 10 bases between. The CDR3 runs 11 residues. Germline lookup yields CDR1 SQVTM and CDR2 ANQGSEA. CDR3 coding DNA: TGCAGCGCGGCGCCGGGAGATACGCAGTATTTT. The encoded protein is CSAAPGDTQYF.

The chain joins TRBV29-1 to TRBJ1-2; D gene ambiguous. V was pared by 0 bases and J by 7 bases, with 12 bases between. The CDR3 runs 13 residues. Germline values: CDR1 SQVTM, CDR2 ANQGSEA. CDR3 protein: CSVEDWTDSGYTF. CDR3 in DNA: TGCAGCGTTGAAGATTGGACCGACTCTGGCTACACCTTC.

V usage is TRBV18 and J usage is TRBJ2-1, with TRBD2 identical over 9 bases. V dropped 4 bases and J dropped 9; count of bases not matched to a gene: 10. The length of the CDR3 is 15 residues. Germline CDR1 KGHSH, CDR2 LQKENI. The CDR3 loop reads CASSQVAGEAGEQFF. For the CDR3, the DNA is TGTGCCAGCTCACAAGTAGCGGGAGAAGCTGGTGAGCAGTTCTTC.

This clonotype was counted at least ten times. J is TRBJ2-7 and V is TRBV29-1; D remains ambiguous. V gave up 0 bases and J gave up 4 bases, with 1 base separating them. The CDR3 spans 10 residues. CDR1 and CDR2 (germline): SQVTM, ANQGSEA. The DNA for the CDR3 is TGCAGCGTTGAAGATTACGAGCAGTACTTC. This sequence encodes CSVEDYEQYF.

This sequence joins TRBV27 and TRBJ1-6; no definite D call. The V end lost 2 bases, the J end lost 6 bases, and 11 bases lay between the germline ends. The CDR3 runs 15 residues. Germline V gene sequence: CDR1 MNHEY, CDR2 SMNVEV (reference sequence). The DNA of the CDR3 is TGTGCCAGCAGTTTACATAGGTGGTCTAATTCACCCCTCCACTTT. Its translation is CASSLHRWSNSPLHF.

The table lists this clonotype with a few counts. The rearrangement links TRBV11-3 to TRBJ2-3; TRBD2 matches 8 bases. V shed 0 bases and J 1 base; nucleotides not matched to a gene: 3. Germline assignment: CDR1 SGHNT and CDR2 YENEEA. The CDR3 has 16 residues. CDR3 region: CASSLDLREGTDTQYF. CDR3 coding DNA: TGTGCCAGCAGCTTAGATTTGCGGGAGGGCACAGATACGCAGTATTTT.

The CDR3 bases are TGTGCCAGCACCTTAACCTCCTACAATGAGCAGTTCTTC. This sequence encodes CASTLTSYNEQFF. The chain has TRBV6-1 and TRBJ2-1; no definite D call. V lost 7 bases, J lost 0 bases, and 7 bases lay in between. CDR3 length equals 13 residues. In germline, CDR1 is MNHNS, CDR2 SASEGT.

This clonotype was found many times. This chain joins TRBV18 and TRBJ1-3; D not certain. Looked up from germline, CDR1 is KGHSH and CDR2 is LQKENI. The CDR3 sequence is 15 residues long. V was trimmed by 0 bases and J by 4 bases, leaving 10 bases between them. The CDR3 reads CASSPPELGGNTIYF. CDR3 in DNA: TGTGCCAGCTCACCACCCGAGTTAGGAGGAAACACCATATATTTT.

There are a few counts of this clonotype. This sequence joins TRBV5-1 and TRBJ2-7, with D perhaps TRBD2 (5 bases). There are 14 residues in the CDR3. Germline CDR1 reads SGHRS; CDR2 reads YFSETQ. V was pared by 2 bases and J by 2 bases, with 11 bases between. The CDR3 sequence is CASSFGLDPYEQYF. The CDR3 region has the DNA TGCGCCAGCAGCTTTGGACTTGATCCCTACGAGCAGTACTTC.

This clonotype occurred a few times. The gene calls are TRBV20-1 and TRBJ2-5; 9 bases agree with TRBD2. The CDR3 consists of 14 residues. J gave up 5 bases and V 5 bases, and 9 bases lay outside the gene matches. Germline V gives CDR1 DFQATT, CDR2 SNEGSKA (reference sequence). CDR3 region: CSALGLASSETQYF. The CDR3 DNA is TGCAGTGCTTTGGGACTAGCCTCCTCGGAGACCCAGTACTTC.

This clonotype was observed at least ten times. This chain uses TRBV12-3 or TRBV12-4 with TRBJ1-5, with D possibly TRBD1 on 5 matching bases. This CDR3 is built from 14 residues. With 4 bases removed from V and 11 bases from J, the gap between germline ends came to 18 bases. The CDR3 here is CASSSTGNKRAQHF. CDR3 nucleotides: TGTGCCAGCAGTTCTACAGGAAACAAAAGGGCCCAGCATTTT.